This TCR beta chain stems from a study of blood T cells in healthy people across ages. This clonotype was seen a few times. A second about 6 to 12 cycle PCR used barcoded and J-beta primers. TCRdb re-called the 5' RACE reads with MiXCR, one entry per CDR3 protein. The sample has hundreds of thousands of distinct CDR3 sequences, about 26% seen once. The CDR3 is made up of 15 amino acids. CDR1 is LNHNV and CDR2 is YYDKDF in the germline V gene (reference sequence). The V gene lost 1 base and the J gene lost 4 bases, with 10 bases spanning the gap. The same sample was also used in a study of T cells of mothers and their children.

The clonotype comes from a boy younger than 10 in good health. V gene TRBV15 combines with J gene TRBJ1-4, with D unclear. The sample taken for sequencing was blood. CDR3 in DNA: TGTGCCACCAGCAGAGGGGGAGCCGGTAATGAAAAACTGTTTTTT. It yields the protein CATSRGGAGNEKLFF.